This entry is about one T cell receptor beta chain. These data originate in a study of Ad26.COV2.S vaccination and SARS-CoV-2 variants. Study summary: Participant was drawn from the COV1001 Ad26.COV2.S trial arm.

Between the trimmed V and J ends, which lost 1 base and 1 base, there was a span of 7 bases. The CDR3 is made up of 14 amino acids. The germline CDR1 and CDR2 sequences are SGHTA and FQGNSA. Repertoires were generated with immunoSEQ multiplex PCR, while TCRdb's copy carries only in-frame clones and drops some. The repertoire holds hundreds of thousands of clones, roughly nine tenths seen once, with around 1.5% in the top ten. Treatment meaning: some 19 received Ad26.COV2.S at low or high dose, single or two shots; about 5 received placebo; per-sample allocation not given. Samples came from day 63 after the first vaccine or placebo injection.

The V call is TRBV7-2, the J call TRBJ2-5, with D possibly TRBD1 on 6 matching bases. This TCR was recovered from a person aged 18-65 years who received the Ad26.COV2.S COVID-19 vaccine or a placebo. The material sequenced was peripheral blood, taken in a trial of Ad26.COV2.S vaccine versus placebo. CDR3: CASSLGTAQETQYF. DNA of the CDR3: TGTGCCAGCAGCTTAGGGACAGCCCAAGAGACCCAGTACTTC. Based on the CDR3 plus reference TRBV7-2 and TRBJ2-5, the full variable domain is GAGVSQSPSNKVTEKGKDVELRCDPISGHTALYWYRQSLGQGLEFLIYFQGNSAPDKSGLPSDRFSAERTGGSVSTLTIQRTQQEDSAVYLCASSLGTAQETQYFGPGTRLLVL.